Presented here are 30 T cell receptor beta chains from one specimen sequenced in a study of beta chain features in type 1 diabetes. Points from the study as a whole: Type 1 diabetes patients showed a moderate but significant shortening of TCRB CDR3s in all four CD4+ subsets.

Sequenced material consisted of expressed TCRB transcripts (all of the isolated RNA was reverse transcribed). TCRdb's table, derived via immunoSEQ multiplex PCR, lists solely in-frame clones and lacks some. The repertoire holds about 650,000 clones, with 9.5% to 15% as singletons. These receptors' antigens are unknown. Sequences were obtained from naive CD4+ T cells from blood. These receptors originate from a man aged 30-40 years with type 1 diabetes.

J is TRBJ1-1 and V is TRBV23-1, with a weak D call TRBD1 (5 bases). TRBV23-1 is an ORF; its function is uncertain. V was pared by 7 bases and J by 6 bases, with 24 bases between. The CDR3 is made up of 16 amino acids. The CDR3 spells CASIRGVWRRVPEAFF. The CDR3 bases are TGCGCCAGCATTAGGGGCGTCTGGAGAAGGGTTCCTGAAGCTTTCTTT.

The sample holds a few counts of this clone. This rearrangement joins TRBV19 to TRBJ1-2, with 8 bases lining up with TRBD1. The V segment lost 7 bases and the J segment 6 bases; nucleotides outside the gene matches: 19. Germline-derived CDR1 and CDR2 are LNHDA and SQIVND (reference sequence). The CDR3 covers 17 residues. This CDR3 reads CASTEWGPSTGENGYTF. The CDR3 DNA is TGTGCCAGTACCGAGTGGGGCCCTTCGACAGGGGAAAATGGCTACACCTTC.

The chain has TRBV28 and TRBJ2-1; 10 nucleotides match TRBD1. The V gene's germline CDR1 is MDHEN and CDR2 SYDVKM. The CDR3 contains 15 residues. Trimming cost V 5 bases and J 2 bases; bases outside gene matches: 3. The CDR3 nucleotides read TGTGCCAGCAGTGTAGGGACAGGGGCCTACAATGAGCAGTTCTTC. Its translation is CASSVGTGAYNEQFF.

CDR3: CASSISGTVFHEQYF. For the CDR3, the DNA is TGCGCCAGCAGCATATCCGGGACAGTGTTTCACGAGCAGTACTTC. This sequence joins TRBV5-1 and TRBJ2-7; 7 nucleotides align to TRBD1. Germline CDR1 reads SGHRS; CDR2 reads YFSETQ. The CDR3 sequence is 15 residues long. Unmatched junction bases numbered 12, after V lost 4 bases and J lost 5 bases.

This chain joins TRBV10-3 and TRBJ2-5; the match to TRBD2 covers 7 bases. Germline CDR1 ENHRY, CDR2 SYGVKD. Germline trimming cut 6 bases from V and 5 bases from J; bases unmatched to any gene: 9. CDR3 length: 14 residues. The CDR3 sequence: CAISPTSTWETQYF. CDR3 DNA: TGTGCCATCAGCCCGACTAGCACGTGGGAGACCCAGTACTTC.

CDR3 amino acids: CASSVRQNEKLFF. The CDR3 DNA follows: TGTGCCAGCAGCGTAAGGCAAAATGAAAAACTGTTTTTT. V and J are TRBV9 and TRBJ1-4; no definite D call. The CDR3 contains 13 residues. The V end was cut by 1 base, the J end by 5 bases, with 6 bases between. Per the germline V gene, CDR1 is SGDLS and CDR2 is YYNGEE.

The V call is TRBV29-1, the J call TRBJ1-2; D uncertain. The CDR3 covers 11 residues. CDR1 and CDR2 (germline): SQVTM, ANQGSEA. V was cut by 5 bases and J by 6 bases, with 10 bases left in between. The CDR3 protein is CSVLGGDGYTF. The CDR3 nucleotides read TGCAGCGTTCTCGGAGGCGATGGCTACACCTTC.

The CDR3 spells CASSSGDRQISNEKLFF. The CDR3, as DNA: TGTGCCAGCAGCTCTGGGGACAGACAAATCTCTAATGAAAAACTGTTTTTT. The chain couples TRBV11-2 to TRBJ1-4; 7 bases are shared with TRBD1. The CDR3 length is 17 residues. The junction had 11 bases not matched to a gene; V was cut back by 4 bases and J by 3 bases. The germline V gene has CDR1 SGHAT and CDR2 FQNNGV.

This chain links TRBV18 with TRBJ2-6, with D tentatively TRBD1 (5 bases). This CDR3 region has 17 residues. Germline assignment: CDR1 KGHSH and CDR2 LQKENI. V gave up 3 bases and J gave up 4 bases, with 16 bases separating them. CDR3 region: CASSPFSPGPGANVLTF. CDR3 bases: TGTGCCAGCTCACCTTTCTCCCCAGGGCCCGGGGCCAACGTCCTGACTTTC.

The gene calls are TRBV19 and TRBJ1-2; 7 positions match TRBD1. V gave up 3 bases and J gave up 0 bases; unmatched junction bases: 4. CDR1 is LNHDA, CDR2 SQIVND, per germline (reference sequence). This CDR3 spans 15 amino acids. CDR3 in DNA: TGTGCCAGTAGTATGGGACAGAGGACTAACTATGGCTACACCTTC. It specifies CASSMGQRTNYGYTF.

This clone was observed a few times. V is TRBV9 and J is TRBJ2-3; possibly TRBD1 for D (6 bases). V lost 4 bases and J 2 bases, leaving 17 bases between the germline ends. The CDR3 extends over 16 amino acids. CDR1 is SGDLS, CDR2 YYNGEE, per germline. CDR3 bases: TGTGCCAGCAGCCAAAGACCCGGACAGAACACAGATACGCAGTATTTT. This codes for CASSQRPGQNTDTQYF.

This chain joins TRBV7-2 and TRBJ2-7, with 9 nucleotides matching TRBD1. V gave up 4 bases and J gave up 3 bases; unmatched junction bases: 4. The CDR3 consists of 14 residues. Germline V gene data show CDR1 as SGHTA and CDR2 as FQGNSA. The CDR3 sequence: CASSSGTGYYEQYF. The CDR3 nucleotides are TGTGCCAGCAGCTCCGGGACAGGGTACTACGAGCAGTACTTC.

The chain combines TRBV5-4 with TRBJ2-5, with D possibly called TRBD1 or TRBD2 (6 bases each). The V and J ends lost 9 bases and 5 bases respectively, with 23 bases between them. This CDR3 has 15 residues. Germline V CDR1 and CDR2: SGHNT, YYREEE (reference sequence). The CDR3 sequence is CATQLVGGAIETQYF. DNA of the CDR3: TGTGCCACTCAACTGGTGGGGGGCGCGATCGAGACCCAGTACTTC.

This clone has a count of ten or more. The same CDR3 also results from other DNA sequences found in this sample. The rearrangement uses TRBV5-6 and TRBJ2-7; the D is unclear. Trimming left V 3 bases short and J 0 bases short, with 1 base between. The CDR3 is 11 amino acids. Per germline, CDR1 SGHDT and CDR2 YYEEEE. CDR3 protein: CASSSSYEQYF. The CDR3 nucleotides are TGTGCCAGCAGCTCCTCCTACGAGCAGTACTTC. The variable domain in full, with the rest retrieved from reference TRBV5-6 and TRBJ2-7, is DAGVTQSPTHLIKTRGQQVTLRCSPKSGHDTVSWYQQALGQGPQFIFQYYEEEERQRGNFPDRFSGHQFPNYSSELNVNALLLGDSALYLCASSSSYEQYFGPGTRLTVT.

The chain links TRBV7-3 to TRBJ2-3, with D uncertain. Germline loops: CDR1 SGHTA, CDR2 FQGTGA. The CDR3 loop spans 13 amino acids. With 2 bases removed from V and 6 bases from J, the gap between germline ends came to 9 bases. CDR3 in DNA: TGTGCCAGCAGCTTAGCAGCTATGGATACGCAGTATTTT. It yields the protein CASSLAAMDTQYF. Full variable domain (remainder filled in from reference TRBV7-3 and TRBJ2-3): GAGVSQTPSNKVTEKGKYVELRCDPISGHTALYWYRQSLGQGPEFLIYFQGTGAADDSGLPNDRFFAVRPEGSVSTLKIQRTERGDSAVYLCASSLAAMDTQYFGPGTRLTVL.

This clone appeared a few times. The sample holds other DNA sequences that translate to the same CDR3. J is TRBJ1-5 and V is TRBV30, with unresolved D. The CDR3 has 13 residues. The V and J ends lost 0 bases and 1 base respectively, with 4 bases between them. Per the germline V gene, CDR1 is GTSNPN and CDR2 is SVGIG (reference sequence). In nucleotides, the CDR3 is TGTGCCTGGAGTGTGCGGAGCAATCAGCCCCAGCATTTT. Translated, it gives CAWSVRSNQPQHF. Full variable domain (rest looked up from reference TRBV30 and TRBJ1-5): SQTIHQWPATLVQPVGSPLSLECTVEGTSNPNLYWYRQAAGRGLQLLFYSVGIGQISSEVPQNLSASRPQDRQFILSSKKLLLSDSGFYLCAWSVRSNQPQHFGDGTRLSIL.

V usage is TRBV7-6 and J usage is TRBJ2-5, with 10 bases that match TRBD1. CDR3 length equals 16 residues. CDR1 is SGHVS and CDR2 is FNYEAQ in the germline V gene. J gave up 5 bases and V 6 bases, and 12 bases lay outside the gene matches. The CDR3 bases are TGTGCCAGCAGAGAAACGCAGGGGACAGGGGTGGAGACCCAGTACTTC. Translating gives CASRETQGTGVETQYF.

This clone has just a few counts. CDR3: CASNSQGSYNEQFF. The CDR3 nucleotides read TGCGCCAGCAACTCTCAGGGCTCCTACAATGAGCAGTTCTTC. The rearrangement links TRBV5-1 to TRBJ2-1, with D maybe TRBD1 (5 bases). The ends were cut back, 6 bases at V and 0 bases at J, with 10 bases in the middle. The CDR3 has 14 amino acids. CDR1 and CDR2 from the germline V gene are SGHRS and YFSETQ.

This clone was counted a few times. The V gene is TRBV6-5, the J gene TRBJ2-3, with 11 bases fitting TRBD2. Germline V CDR1 and CDR2: MNHEY, SVGAGI. There are 14 residues in the CDR3. V was clipped by 6 bases and J by 5 bases; unmatched bases: 4. The CDR3 DNA reads TGTGCCAGCAGGAACGGACTAGCGGGAGATACGCAGTATTTT. This encodes CASRNGLAGDTQYF.

The chain carries TRBV18 and TRBJ1-1, with a possible D match to TRBD1 (6 bases). From germline, CDR1 is KGHSH and CDR2 LQKENI. Deletions cut 4 bases from V and 1 base from J, with 16 bases between. The CDR3 is made up of 16 amino acids. The CDR3 coding sequence is TGTGCCAGCTCACGCTTTCCGACAGGCGAGAACACTGAAGCTTTCTTT. Translated, it gives CASSRFPTGENTEAFF.

This clone was counted a few times. This rearrangement joins TRBV6-6 to TRBJ1-5; 9 positions agree with TRBD1. Germline V lookup: CDR1 MNHNY, CDR2 SVGAGI (reference sequence). V trimming: 7 bases; J trimming: 1 base; junction bases outside the gene matches: 2. The CDR3 runs 14 residues. The DNA for the CDR3 is TGTGCCAGCACCGGGACAGGGAGCAATCAGCCCCAGCATTTT. As protein: CASTGTGSNQPQHF.

This clone was picked up a small number of times. The genes are TRBV30 and TRBJ1-4, with TRBD1 matching 7 bases. The CDR3 contains 15 residues. Germline values: CDR1 GTSNPN, CDR2 SVGIG (reference sequence). V lost 7 bases and J lost 1; bases outside the gene matches: 9. Written as DNA, the CDR3 is TGTGCCTTAGCTCGGGCAGGGGGAACTAATGAAAAACTGTTTTTT. This translates into CALARAGGTNEKLFF. The full variable domain, its missing parts supplied by reference TRBV30 and TRBJ1-4, is SQTIHQWPATLVQPVGSPLSLECTVEGTSNPNLYWYRQAAGRGLQLLFYSVGIGQISSEVPQNLSASRPQDRQFILSSKKLLLSDSGFYLCALARAGGTNEKLFFGSGTQLSVL.

A few counts support this clone. The chain joins TRBV5-4 to TRBJ2-1, with 9 bases matching TRBD2. Trimming cost V 0 bases and J 5 bases; bases outside gene matches: 3. The CDR3 extends over 15 amino acids. CDR1 and CDR2 (germline): SGHNT, YYREEE (reference sequence). CDR3 in DNA: TGTGCCAGCAGCTTGGTCCAGCGGGGGGACAATGAGCAGTTCTTC. The encoded protein is CASSLVQRGDNEQFF. The variable domain in full, with the rest retrieved from reference TRBV5-4 and TRBJ2-1, is ETGVTQSPTHLIKTRGQQVTLRCSSQSGHNTVSWYQQALGQGPQFIFQYYREEENGRGNFPPRFSGLQFPNYSSELNVNALELDDSALYLCASSLVQRGDNEQFFGPGTRLTVL.

There are a few counts of this clone. This chain joins TRBV6-5 and TRBJ1-2; 9 bases line up with TRBD1. V was pared by 4 bases and J by 7 bases, with 13 bases of the junction left unmatched. The germline gives CDR1 MNHEY, CDR2 SVGAGI. This CDR3 region has 16 residues. DNA for the CDR3: TGTGCCAGCAGTTCCAGGCCCCCCCGGACAGGGGCTGGCTACACCTTC. Residues: CASSSRPPRTGAGYTF.

This chain connects TRBV7-9 to TRBJ2-3; weak D call: TRBD2 (5 bases). CDR1 is SEHNR, CDR2 FQNEAQ, per germline (reference sequence). Trimming removed 5 bases at V and 2 bases at J, with 11 bases between. There are 14 residues in the CDR3. CDR3 DNA: TGTGCCAGCAGCCTTTGGACTTCCACAGATACGCAGTATTTT. Protein sequence: CASSLWTSTDTQYF.

The CDR3 loop is CSVVGGRGNEQFF. The CDR3 coding sequence is TGCAGCGTTGTTGGGGGGCGCGGGAATGAGCAGTTCTTC. The chain couples TRBV29-1 to TRBJ2-1, with D perhaps assigned TRBD1 or TRBD2 (6 bases each). CDR1 and CDR2 from the germline V gene are SQVTM and ANQGSEA. Trimming took 4 bases from V and 7 from J, leaving 14 bases between them. The CDR3 loop spans 13 amino acids.

This clone came up a few times. The J gene is TRBJ1-2, the V gene TRBV29-1, with D possibly TRBD1 on 6 matching bases. This CDR3 comprises 12 residues. Trimming removed 4 bases at V and 4 bases at J, with 10 bases between. Germline V gives CDR1 SQVTM, CDR2 ANQGSEA. The CDR3 DNA sequence: TGCAGCGTTGTGGGGGCTGGCTATGGCTACACCTTC. Its protein is CSVVGAGYGYTF.

This clone was seen a few times. The chain employs TRBV7-3 and TRBJ2-5; possible D gene TRBD2, 5 bases. This CDR3 comprises 14 residues. Germline V gene sequence: CDR1 SGHTA, CDR2 FQGTGA. Trimming removed 1 base at V and 5 bases at J, with 11 bases between. This CDR3 reads CASSLSGAVETQYF. DNA of the CDR3: TGTGCCAGCAGCTTAAGCGGAGCGGTGGAGACCCAGTACTTC.

DNA for the CDR3: TGTGCCAGTAGTGAGACTCGATCCCCAGGCGGGGAGACCCAGTACTTC. Protein sequence: CASSETRSPGGETQYF. The J gene is TRBJ2-5, the V gene TRBV19, with a tentative D call TRBD2 (5 bases). Trimming shortened V by 5 bases and J by 5 bases, and 21 bases separated the two germline ends. The CDR3 spans 16 residues. CDR1 is LNHDA and CDR2 is SQIVND in the germline V gene (reference sequence).

The sample holds a few counts of this clone. The chain carries TRBV2 and TRBJ2-1, with D perhaps given as TRBD1 or TRBD2 (5 bases each). Germline V gene sequence: CDR1 SNHLY, CDR2 FYNNEI. V was shortened by 6 bases and J by 6 bases, with 12 bases between the two germline ends. The CDR3 sequence is 13 residues long. The DNA of the CDR3 is TGTGCCAGCAGGCGGGCAGGGCGCAATGAGCAGTTCTTC. Translation: CASRRAGRNEQFF.